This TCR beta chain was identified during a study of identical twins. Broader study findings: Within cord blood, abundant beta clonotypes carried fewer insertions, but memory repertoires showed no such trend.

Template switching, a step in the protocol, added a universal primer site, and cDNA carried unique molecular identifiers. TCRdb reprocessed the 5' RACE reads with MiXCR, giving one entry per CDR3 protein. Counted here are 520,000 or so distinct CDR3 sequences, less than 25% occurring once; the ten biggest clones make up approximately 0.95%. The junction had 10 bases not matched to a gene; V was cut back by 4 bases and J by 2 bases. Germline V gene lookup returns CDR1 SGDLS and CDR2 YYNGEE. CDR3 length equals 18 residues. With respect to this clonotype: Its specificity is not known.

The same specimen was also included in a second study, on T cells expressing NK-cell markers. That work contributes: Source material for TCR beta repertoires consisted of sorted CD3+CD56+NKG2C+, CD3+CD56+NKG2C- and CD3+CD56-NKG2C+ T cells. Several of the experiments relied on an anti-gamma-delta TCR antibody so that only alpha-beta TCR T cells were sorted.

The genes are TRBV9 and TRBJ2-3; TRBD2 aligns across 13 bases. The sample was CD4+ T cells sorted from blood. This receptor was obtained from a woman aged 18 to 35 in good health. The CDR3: CASSIGLAGVGVTDTQYF. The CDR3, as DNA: TGTGCCAGCAGCATCGGACTAGCGGGAGTGGGGGTCACAGATACGCAGTATTTT.